These 26 T cell receptor beta chains came from one sample sequenced in a study of T cell clonality in common variable immunodeficiency (dated by TCRdb to between 2014 and 2017). Library creation used the immunoSEQ multiplex PCR assay. Entries here come from immuneACCESS through TCRdb and include only in-frame sequences with V and J called. Some clones fail to appear in such tables; in the studies checked, an unresolved V gene covers under half of the shortfall, and the cause of the remainder is unknown. The sample has approximately 26,000 clones on record, with no singletons. Together, the top ten hold around 3.1% of the sample. These receptors have no identified antigens. Findings and caveats that apply to the study as a whole: CVID TCRbeta sequences reportedly showed fewer deletions and N-nucleotide insertions and lacked highly modified clones with 13 or more V deletions.

Sequencing was carried out using peripheral blood mononuclear cells. The receptors were sampled from a human donor with common variable immunodeficiency.

This clone was observed at least ten times. The observed sequence ends 3 residues before the CDR3 terminus, with the missing tail filled in from the germline J gene. The V and J genes are TRBV20-1 and TRBJ1-4; the match to TRBD1 covers 7 bases. The CDR3 totals 17 residues. The ends lost 0 bases at V and 5 bases at J; junction bases unmatched: 12. Germline assignment: CDR1 DFQATT and CDR2 SNEGSKA (reference sequence). The covered CDR3 bases are TGCAGTGCTAGAGATCGAAGCAGGGGGATTGTAAATGAAAAA. Its translation is CSARDRSRGIVNEK. The CDR3 reads in full as CSARDRSRGIVNEKLFF.

This clone is medium-sized by share. The observed sequence ends 3 residues before the CDR3 terminus, with the missing tail filled in from the germline J gene. The V call is TRBV11-2, the J call TRBJ2-1, with TRBD1 identical over 10 bases. Germline CDR1 and CDR2: SGHAT and FQNNGV. The V and J ends lost 1 base and 8 bases, in that order; junction bases with no gene match: 5. CDR3 length: 15 amino acids. CDR3 DNA (partial): TGTGCCAGCAGCTTAGTTGGGACAGGGGACGATGAG. Its protein is CASSLVGTGDDE. The CDR3 in its entirety is CASSLVGTGDDEQFF. The full variable domain, its missing parts supplied by reference TRBV11-2 and TRBJ2-1, is EAGVAQSPRYKIIEKRQSVAFWCNPISGHATLYWYQQILGQGPKLLIQFQNNGVVDDSQLPKDRFSAERLKGVDSTLKIQPAKLEDSAVYLCASSLVGTGDDEQFFGPGTRLTVL.

This clone has just a few counts. The missing CDR3 end, 3 residues past where the read stops, is filled in from the germline J gene. The J gene is TRBJ1-5, the V gene TRBV30, with unresolved D. In germline, CDR1 is GTSNPN, CDR2 SVGIG (reference sequence). V was cut by 3 bases and J by 4 bases, with 13 bases left in between. The CDR3 contains 14 residues. CDR3 DNA (partial): TGTGCCTGGAGGGGTGGACGGGGAAATCAGCCC. Translating it yields CAWRGGRGNQP. The full CDR3 protein reads CAWRGGRGNQPQHF.

This clone was recorded a few times. Coverage ceases 3 residues before the CDR3 finishes, and the germline J gene fills in the end. V is TRBV11-2 and J is TRBJ2-1; no clear D gene. Germline V CDR1 and CDR2: SGHAT, FQNNGV. The ends were cut back, 5 bases at V and 4 bases at J, with 15 bases in the middle. This CDR3 comprises 15 residues. The sequenced part of the CDR3 DNA is TGTGCCAGCAGCGAAAATCTTCAGGTATACAATGAG. Its protein is CASSENLQVYNE. The full CDR3 protein is CASSENLQVYNEQFF.

On this clone itself: The DNA ends 3 residues before the CDR3 does, and the rest of the CDR3 is filled in from the germline J gene. The V call is TRBV30, the J call TRBJ2-1, with D perhaps TRBD1 (6 bases). The CDR3 length is 15 residues. CDR1 GTSNPN and CDR2 SVGIG come from the germline V gene (reference sequence). With 1 base removed from V and 5 bases from J, the gap between germline ends came to 15 bases. The covered CDR3 bases are TGTGCCTGGAGTGCCCTCCGGGACACCAACAATGAG. Protein sequence: CAWSALRDTNNE. The full CDR3 reads CAWSALRDTNNEQFF.

The table lists this clone with a few counts. Read sequence stops 3 residues before the CDR3 end, and the germline J gene provides the missing end. V is TRBV2 and J is TRBJ1-1; possible D gene TRBD1, 6 bases. The CDR3 spans 14 residues. Germline assignment: CDR1 SNHLY and CDR2 FYNNEI. The sequenced part of the CDR3 DNA is TGTGCCAGCAGTGAAGCGCTTGGGACATCCGAA. Encoded protein: CASSEALGTSE. The whole CDR3 reads CASSEALGTSEAFF.

This clone appeared a few times. The read halts 3 residues ahead of the CDR3 end, with the missing end drawn from the germline J gene. V and J are TRBV18 and TRBJ1-2; a weak D match, TRBD1 (5 bases). Germline loops: CDR1 KGHSH, CDR2 LQKENI. CDR3 size: 13 residues. V lost 3 bases and J 5 bases, leaving 10 bases between the germline ends. CDR3 residues: CASSPTGEYGYTF. The part of the CDR3 DNA that was read is TGTGCCAGCTCACCTACGGGGGAGTATGGC.

This clone came up a few times. The CDR3 is cut off 3 residues early in the read; its end comes from the germline J gene. The chain links TRBV19 to TRBJ1-3; D remains ambiguous. Between the trimmed V and J ends, which lost 2 bases and 2 bases, there was a span of 10 bases. The CDR3 sequence is 15 residues long. Germline V gene sequence: CDR1 LNHDA, CDR2 SQIVND (reference sequence). CDR3 in amino acids: CASSISGSPGNTIYF. Incomplete CDR3 DNA: TGTGCCAGTAGTATATCGGGTAGCCCTGGAAACACC.

This clone was seen a few times. The read halts 3 residues ahead of the CDR3 end, with the missing end drawn from the germline J gene. The chain employs TRBV5-5 and TRBJ2-7; D is unresolved. The CDR3 covers 13 residues. Between the trimmed V and J ends, which lost 1 base and 6 bases, there was a span of 11 bases. The V gene's germline CDR1 is SGHKS and CDR2 YYEKEE (reference sequence). CDR3 bases read: TGTGCCAGCAGCTTGTTGGCTCCACGCGAG. Translating it yields CASSLLAPRE. The CDR3 in full is CASSLLAPREQYF.

This clone was found a few times. The observed sequence ends 3 residues before the CDR3 terminus, with the missing tail filled in from the germline J gene. This chain joins TRBV19 and TRBJ1-2, with 10 bases aligning to TRBD1. Per germline, CDR1 LNHDA and CDR2 SQIVND (reference sequence). V lost 3 bases, J lost 4 bases, and 11 bases stayed unmatched. The CDR3 extends over 17 amino acids. Incomplete CDR3 DNA: TGTGCCAGTAGTATCACAAACCCGGGACAGGGGCTCTATGGC. It is translated as CASSITNPGQGLYG. The entire CDR3 reads CASSITNPGQGLYGYTF.

This clone was detected only a few times. The read is 3 residues too short to cover the CDR3 end, so that end is filled in from the germline J gene. The V call is TRBV7-1, the J call TRBJ2-7; TRBD2 is a possible D gene (5 bases). TRBV7-1 is filed as an ORF, its function uncertain. The V end lost 3 bases, the J end lost 1 base, and 31 bases lay between the germline ends. The CDR3 consists of 21 residues. This chain's CDR3 is CASSSPRGGLPTSFPSYEQYF. The CDR3 bases that were read are TGTGCCAGCAGCTCCCCCCGGGGTGGACTCCCTACTTCTTTTCCATCCTACGAG.

This clone occurred many times. Read data end 3 residues before the CDR3 end; the end is taken from the germline J gene. This rearrangement joins TRBV7-3 to TRBJ2-2; TRBD1 might be the D (6 bases). There are 13 residues in the CDR3. The germline V and J ends were trimmed by 2 bases and 7 bases, with 8 bases remaining between them. Germline CDR1 is SGHTA and CDR2 is FQGTGA. CDR3 residues: CASSLLGGGELFF. CDR3 DNA (partial): TGTGCCAGCAGCTTATTAGGGGGCGGGGAG.

This clone was detected only a few times. The sequence runs out 3 residues before the end of the CDR3; the remainder is reconstructed from the germline J gene. The V gene is TRBV7-2, the J gene TRBJ2-7; the match to TRBD2 covers 7 bases. With 5 bases clipped from V and 4 bases from J, the junction kept 8 bases outside the gene matches. The CDR3 totals 14 residues. Per the germline V gene, CDR1 is SGHTA and CDR2 is FQGNSA. The DNA read from the CDR3 is TGTGCCAGCAGCCTCCAGCGGGGTGAATACGAG. Amino acids: CASSLQRGEYE. The complete CDR3 reads CASSLQRGEYEQYF.

The sample holds a few counts of this clone. The CDR3 goes on 3 residues after the read ends, and that part is filled in from the germline J gene. The rearrangement uses TRBV30 and TRBJ2-5; no clear D. CDR1 and CDR2 from the germline V gene are GTSNPN and SVGIG (reference sequence). CDR3 length: 13 amino acids. The V end lost 4 bases, the J end lost 2 bases, and 11 bases lay between the germline ends. CDR3 bases read: TGTGCCTGGAACTCGCAGACTCAAGAGACC. This translates into CAWNSQTQET. In full, the CDR3 is CAWNSQTQETQYF.

This clone was seen a few times. Read data end 3 residues before the CDR3 end; the end is taken from the germline J gene. V is TRBV6-2 or TRBV6-3 and J is TRBJ2-5, with a possible D match to TRBD1 (5 bases). The germline V and J ends were trimmed by 4 bases and 4 bases, with 10 bases remaining between them. Germline values: CDR1 MNHEY, CDR2 SVGEGT. CDR3 length: 13 amino acids. CDR3 amino acids: CASSFPGRETQYF. Partial CDR3 DNA: TGTGCCAGCAGTTTTCCAGGGCGAGAGACC.

This clone appeared many times. The CDR3 end is not reached by the read, which stops 3 residues before it; the germline J gene fills it in. J is TRBJ1-1 and V is TRBV6-1; D is uncertain. This CDR3 comprises 14 residues. Germline values: CDR1 MNHNS, CDR2 SASEGT. Trimming cost V 0 bases and J 0 bases, with 5 bases left between them. This CDR3 reads CASSEAGLNTEAFF. The part of the CDR3 DNA that was read is TGTGCCAGCAGTGAAGCAGGGCTGAACACTGAA.

This clone was seen only a few times. The read ends 3 residues shy of where the CDR3 ends; the end is completed using the germline J gene. The rearrangement links TRBV7-9 to TRBJ1-2, with D perhaps TRBD1 (5 bases). From germline, CDR1 is SEHNR and CDR2 FQNEAQ (reference sequence). V dropped 2 bases and J dropped 5 bases, with 9 bases sitting between them. The CDR3 loop spans 13 amino acids. The sequenced part of the CDR3 DNA is TGTGCCAGCAGCTTAATCGGGGGGTATGGC. This encodes CASSLIGGYG. The whole CDR3 region reads CASSLIGGYGYTF.

By sample share, this clone is medium-sized (0.01 to 0.1%). With the read ending 3 residues before the CDR3 end, the germline J gene is used to fill in that end. This rearrangement joins TRBV12-5 to TRBJ1-2; 10 bases fit TRBD1. Unmatched junction bases numbered 5, after V lost 6 bases and J lost 7 bases. The CDR3 covers 13 residues. Germline-derived CDR1 and CDR2 are LGHNT and FRNRAP. The CDR3 sequence is CASGSGQGFGYTF. The sequenced CDR3 bases are TGTGCTAGTGGCTCGGGACAGGGGTTTGGC. Full variable domain (outside the CDR3, taken from reference TRBV12-5 and TRBJ1-2): DARVTQTPRHKVTEMGQEVTMRCQPILGHNTVFWYRQTMMQGLELLAYFRNRAPLDDSGMPKDRFSAEMPDATLATLKIQPSEPRDSAVYFCASGSGQGFGYTFGSGTRLTVV.

Notes on this clone: The read halts 3 residues ahead of the CDR3 end, with the missing end drawn from the germline J gene. This chain links TRBV19 with TRBJ2-5; D possibly corresponds to TRBD2 (8 bases). The CDR3 is 16 residues long. Between the trimmed V and J ends, which lost 5 bases and 2 bases, there was a span of 18 bases. Germline assignment: CDR1 LNHDA and CDR2 SQIVND (reference sequence). The sequenced part of the CDR3 DNA is TGTGCCAGTAGTCAGGGGGTCACTAGCGGACAAGAGACC. Translation gives CASSQGVTSGQET. The full-length CDR3 reads as CASSQGVTSGQETQYF.

The sample holds a few counts of this clone. The read ends 3 residues early relative to the CDR3; the germline J gene fills the gap. This sequence joins TRBV18 and TRBJ1-1; a weak D match, TRBD1 (6 bases). This CDR3 is built from 12 residues. Germline loops: CDR1 KGHSH, CDR2 LQKENI. CDR3 amino acids: CASSLDSYEAFF. The sequenced CDR3 bases are TGTGCCAGCTCACTGGACAGCTACGAA.

This clone was recorded at least ten times. The CDR3 end lies 3 residues beyond the end of the read and is filled in from the germline J gene. The rearrangement joins TRBV6-2 or TRBV6-3 to TRBJ1-1; unclear D gene. From germline, CDR1 is MNHEY and CDR2 SVGEGT. V was pared by 7 bases and J by 0 bases, with 15 bases between. The CDR3 is made up of 15 amino acids. Incomplete CDR3 DNA: TGTGCCAGCACCGCCTTGCCCAGAATGAACACTGAA. Protein product: CASTALPRMNTE. The whole CDR3 protein reads CASTALPRMNTEAFF.

This clone has a count of ten or more. From the germline J gene comes the end of the CDR3, since the read stops 3 residues before it. The chain combines TRBV10-3 with TRBJ1-3; D is uncertain. From germline, CDR1 is ENHRY and CDR2 SYGVKD. V was clipped by 3 bases and J by 0 bases, with 9 bases between them. The CDR3 length is 15 residues. The sequenced CDR3 bases are TGTGCCATCAGTGAAACAGCCTCCTCTGGAAACACC. Translating it yields CAISETASSGNT. The whole CDR3 is CAISETASSGNTIYF.

On this clone: The sequenced fragment ends 3 residues before the CDR3 boundary, so the rest is inferred from the germline J gene. The V gene is TRBV5-1, the J gene TRBJ1-1; the D gene is possibly TRBD1 (6 bases). The CDR3 is 16 residues long. V shed 3 bases and J shed 5 bases, with 20 bases lying between them. Germline loops: CDR1 SGHRS, CDR2 YFSETQ. The CDR3 sequence: CASSWASQGTFTEAFF. The sequenced part of the CDR3 DNA is TGCGCCAGCAGCTGGGCTTCGCAGGGGACCTTTACTGAA.

A word on this clone: The DNA ends 3 residues before the CDR3 does, and the rest of the CDR3 is filled in from the germline J gene. This rearrangement joins TRBV7-3 to TRBJ2-5; D may correspond to TRBD1 or TRBD2 (6 bases each). Per the germline V gene, CDR1 is SGHTA and CDR2 is FQGTGA. This CDR3 is 13 amino acids long. The covered CDR3 bases are TGTGCCAGCAGCCCAGGGGCGGAGGGAACC. It translates to CASSPGAEGT. The CDR3 as a whole reads CASSPGAEGTQYF.

In its sample, this clone was seen a few times. Relative to the germline gene, one junction end is altered; a read error may explain this. The observed sequence ends 3 residues before the CDR3 terminus, with the missing tail filled in from the germline J gene. The chain employs TRBV7-7 and TRBJ2-2, with 7 positions matching TRBD2. Germline values: CDR1 SSHAT, CDR2 FNYEAQ (reference sequence). CDR3 length equals 16 residues. The CDR3: CASSPSAGSNTGELFF. The part of the CDR3 DNA that was read is TGTGCTAGCAGCCCGTCAGCGGGGTCGAACACCGGGGAG.

This clone was seen many times. With the read ending 3 residues before the CDR3 end, the germline J gene is used to fill in that end. The rearrangement uses TRBV11-2 and TRBJ2-3, with D hard to call. CDR3 size: 14 residues. The V end lost 2 bases, the J end lost 4 bases, and 10 bases lay between the germline ends. Germline CDR1 is SGHAT and CDR2 is FQNNGV. CDR3 in amino acids: CASSLSLRADTQYF. The CDR3 DNA, read in part, is TGTGCCAGCAGCTTATCATTACGGGCAGATACG. Full variable domain (outside the CDR3, taken from reference TRBV11-2 and TRBJ2-3): EAGVAQSPRYKIIEKRQSVAFWCNPISGHATLYWYQQILGQGPKLLIQFQNNGVVDDSQLPKDRFSAERLKGVDSTLKIQPAKLEDSAVYLCASSLSLRADTQYFGPGTRLTVL.